These T cell receptor beta chains were read from a single sample in a study of CD8 T cells in ankylosing spondylitis. MiXCR, applied by TCRdb to the 5' RACE reads, yields one record per CDR3 protein. The sample lists 250,000 or so distinct CDR3 sequences, approximately 11% occurring once. The sequenced sample was blood, either unsorted or a sorted T cell fraction (not recorded which). Receptors were obtained from a male donor with ankylosing spondylitis or in good health (not recorded which). The CDR3 runs from the conserved cysteine through the conserved F or W. D genes are given only for firm matches. Not all rows give a size; the values are once, few, many and, for expanded clones, a class.

D	V	size	J	DNA	CDR3
TRBD1	TRBV7-3	.	TRBJ2-1	TGTGCCAGCAGCTTACGACAGGGGGTAAACAATGAGCAGTTCTTC	CASSLRQGVNNEQFF
.	TRBV20-1	.	TRBJ2-1	TGCAGTGCTATCCTGACCGGCAATGAGCAGTTCTTC	CSAILTGNEQFF
TRBD1	TRBV12-3/TRBV12-4	.	TRBJ2-7	TGTGCCAGCAGTTTGAGACAGGGGGCAGCGGACTACGAGCAGTACTTC	CASSLRQGAADYEQYF
.	TRBV3-1	many	TRBJ2-7	TGTGCCAGCAGCCAAGTCGGGTCCTCCTACGAGCAGTACTTC	CASSQVGSSYEQYF
.	TRBV14	many	TRBJ2-2	TGTGCCAGCAGCCAAGTAAACACCGGGGAGCTGTTTTTT	CASSQVNTGELFF
TRBD1	TRBV20-1	.	TRBJ1-4	TGCAGTGCTCTATATTCGGAGGGGGCAAGCGAAAAACTGTTTTTT	CSALYSEGASEKLFF
.	TRBV27	.	TRBJ2-6	TGTGCCAGCAGTTTTGGGAACTCTGGGGCCAACGTCCTGACTTTC	CASSFGNSGANVLTF
TRBD1	TRBV12-3/TRBV12-4	many	TRBJ2-1	TGTGCCAGCAGTAAAGGACAGGGGGCGGGTGAGCAGTTCTTC	CASSKGQGAGEQFF
.	TRBV5-1	many	TRBJ2-5	TGCGCCAGCAGCCTTGCGACAGCTAAAGAGACCCAGTACTTC	CASSLATAKETQYF
.	TRBV7-8	many	TRBJ2-1	TGTGCCAGCAGCTTAGTCGGGCTCGACAATGAGCAGTTCTTC	CASSLVGLDNEQFF
.	TRBV5-1	many	TRBJ1-2	TGCGCCAGCAGCCGCCAGGGTTGGGGCTACACCTTC	CASSRQGWGYTF
TRBD1	TRBV27	many	TRBJ1-5	TGTGCCAGCAGTGCGGACAGGGGACTTCAGCCCCAGCATTTT	CASSADRGLQPQHF
.	TRBV15	many	TRBJ2-3	TGTGCCACCAGCAGAGATGTCACAGGGTCAAATACGCAGTATTTT	CATSRDVTGSNTQYF
TRBD1	TRBV5-5	many	TRBJ2-1	TGTGCCAGCAGCTTGGTAGGGGGCGCAGGGAATGAGCAGTTCTTC	CASSLVGGAGNEQFF
.	TRBV5-1	many	TRBJ2-5	TGCGCCAGCAGCTTACGGGAAGGGGAGACCCAGTACTTC	CASSLREGETQYF
.	TRBV5-6	many	TRBJ2-6	TGTGCCAGCAGCGTGGGGACTGGGGCCAACGTCCTGACTTTC	CASSVGTGANVLTF
.	TRBV9	many	TRBJ2-1	TGTGCCAGCAGCGTGGGGACTTTGAGCTCCTACAATGAGCAGTTCTTC	CASSVGTLSSYNEQFF
.	TRBV12-3/TRBV12-4	few	TRBJ2-3	TGTGCCAGCAGTCCCAGGGGCAATACGCAGTATTTT	CASSPRGNTQYF
TRBD1	TRBV12-3/TRBV12-4	many	TRBJ1-4	TGTGCCAGCAGTTTATACGGGAGACAGGGGAATGAAAAACTGTTTTTT	CASSLYGRQGNEKLFF
TRBD2	TRBV6-5	few	TRBJ2-3	TGTGCCAGCAGTTACCCCGGTCTCGCGGGAGGGCCGAGTACGCAGTATTTT	CASSYPGLAGGPSTQYF
.	TRBV5-8	few	TRBJ2-1	TGTGCCAGCAGCTTGCTGGGGGTGAATGAGCAGTTCTTC	CASSLLGVNEQFF
.	TRBV10-3	.	TRBJ2-7	TGTGCCACCGAAGGGGGGCCCTCCTACGAGCAGTACTTC	CATEGGPSYEQYF
TRBD1	TRBV6-6	many	TRBJ2-7	TGTGCCAGCAGCGGGACAGGGTTCTACGAGCAGTACTTC	CASSGTGFYEQYF
TRBD1	TRBV6-1	.	TRBJ1-1	TGTGCCAGCAGTCAACAGGGGGCAAAGAACACTGAAGCTTTCTTT	CASSQQGAKNTEAFF
.	TRBV15	many	TRBJ1-6	TGTGCCACCAGCAGAGGGTTATGGCAGGAGAATTCACCCCTCCACTTT	CATSRGLWQENSPLHF
.	TRBV19	few	TRBJ2-7	TGTGCCAGTAGCAGACTCCCCGCAAGCTCCTACGAGCAGTACTTC	CASSRLPASSYEQYF
.	TRBV29-1	few	TRBJ2-2	TGCAGCGTTGAAAGTTCGGCGGGCGGGGAGCTGTTTTTT	CSVESSAGGELFF
TRBD2	TRBV20-1	many	TRBJ2-2	TGCAGTGCTAGATCGGGACTAGCGGGAGGGTCGAACACCGGGGAGCTGTTTTTT	CSARSGLAGGSNTGELFF
.	TRBV5-1	many	TRBJ2-1	TGCGCCAGCAGCCCGGACCAGGGCAATGAGCAGTTCTTC	CASSPDQGNEQFF
.	TRBV12-3/TRBV12-4	many	TRBJ2-1	TGTGCCAGCAGTTTGACGGCTGAAGACAGGCCGTTTAGGAAGTTCTTC	CASSLTAEDRPFRKFF
.	TRBV6-1	.	TRBJ1-4	TGTGCCAGTCGTGCGCCAGGGGACACTAATGAAAAACTGTTTTTT	CASRAPGDTNEKLFF
TRBD2	TRBV20-1	.	TRBJ2-4	TGCAGCCTCTCCCCCCTCAGACTAGCGAAAGCCAAAAACATTCAGTACTTC	CSLSPLRLAKAKNIQYF
TRBD2	TRBV12-3/TRBV12-4	many	TRBJ2-7	TGTGCCAGCAGTCACTTTAGCGGGGGGGATTACTACGAGCAGTACTTC	CASSHFSGGDYYEQYF
.	TRBV20-1	.	TRBJ1-2	TGCAGTGCTAGAGAAGGGGATGTGGTCTATGGCTACACCTTC	CSAREGDVVYGYTF
.	TRBV7-3	few	TRBJ2-1	TGTGCCAGCAGCTCCACTACAGGGGCGGGAGGCTACAATGAGCAGTTCTTC	CASSSTTGAGGYNEQFF
.	TRBV29-1	many	TRBJ2-5	TGCAGCGTTGAGCGGCAGGATCAAGAGACCCAGTACTTC	CSVERQDQETQYF
.	TRBV29-1	few	TRBJ2-7	TGCAGCGTGACCTGGCCTAGCGACTCCTACGAGCAGTACTTC	CSVTWPSDSYEQYF
TRBD1	TRBV28	.	TRBJ2-3	TGTGCCAGCAGTTTTTTGCAGGGGGTCAGCACGCAGTATTTT	CASSFLQGVSTQYF
.	TRBV9	many	TRBJ1-2	TGTGCCAGCAGCGTAGAAGACGGTGAACCCCACTATGGCTACACCTTC	CASSVEDGEPHYGYTF
.	TRBV2	.	TRBJ1-1	TGTGCCAGCATGGCCCCGAGTGGGCTTGAAGCTTTCTTT	CASMAPSGLEAFF
TRBD2	TRBV10-3	.	TRBJ2-1	TGTGCCACAGGACTAGCGGGGGGGCCGGGTGTGCAGTTCTTC	CATGLAGGPGVQFF
.	TRBV28	.	TRBJ2-7	TGTGCCAGCAGTTTGCGGGGCTCCCTTATCTACGAGCAGTACTTC	CASSLRGSLIYEQYF
.	TRBV11-2	many	TRBJ2-3	TGTGCCAGCAGCTTAGGGGGCTCTAGCACAGATACGCAGTATTTT	CASSLGGSSTDTQYF
.	TRBV19	.	TRBJ2-7	TGTGCCAGTAGTTGGGCCTACGAGCAGTACTTC	CASSWAYEQYF
.	TRBV9	few	TRBJ1-3	TGTGCCAGCAGCGCACGAAACACCATATATTTT	CASSARNTIYF